This T cell receptor (beta chain) was retrieved from a study of response to subunit inactivated influenza vaccine. This clonotype was seen more than once but under ten times. The V end lost 5 bases, the J end lost 3 bases, and 18 bases lay between the germline ends. Germline CDR1 DFQATT, CDR2 SNEGSKA (reference sequence). The CDR3 is made up of 15 amino acids. TCRdb reanalysed the RT-PCR reads using MiXCR and keeps one entry per CDR3 protein. The sample includes over 750,000 distinct CDR3 sequences, around 20% seen only once; the top ten take 10%. The material was PBMCs from blood, obtained less than 6 days after vaccination. The clonotype originates from a man aged 50 to 59 who received an inactivated influenza vaccine. This chain links TRBV20-1 with TRBJ2-3, with a weak D call TRBD2 (6 bases). The CDR3 bases are TGCAGTGCTTCGCCTAGAGCGGGTCGAACAGATACGCAGTATTTT. Its translation: CSASPRAGRTDTQYF.